The rows below give T cell receptor beta chains drawn from one sample of a study of T cell responses to AZD1222 COVID-19 vaccine. Clones were read by immunoSEQ multiplex PCR, and TCRdb kept only the in-frame ones, dropping some. The table includes fewer than 70,000 clones, about 74% detected once. Source: peripheral blood, taken 28 days after the second AZD1222 dose. The receptor source for this set is an adult who received the AZD1222 COVID-19 vaccine. CDR3s leave out the opening cysteine and the closing phenylalanine or tryptophan.

V gene	J gene	CDR3 protein
TRBV4-2	TRBJ2-7	ASSRSGQSYEQY
TRBV30	TRBJ1-2	ARGGASGYT
TRBV5-6	TRBJ2-5	ASSLGGKGEETQY
TRBV13	TRBJ2-7	ASSPGGTGTLIYEQY
TRBV6-1	TRBJ1-3	ASSEQSFSGNTIY
TRBV7-9	TRBJ1-4	ASSPREANEKLF
TRBV3-1/TRBV3-2	TRBJ2-7	ASSPWTGGEQY
TRBV11-2	TRBJ2-1	ASSLEVQGVYDEQF
TRBV9	TRBJ2-3	ASSVGLAGAGDTQY
TRBV5-1	TRBJ1-1	ASSLDSQLNTEAF
TRBV6-4	TRBJ2-3	ASSSSWGETDTQY